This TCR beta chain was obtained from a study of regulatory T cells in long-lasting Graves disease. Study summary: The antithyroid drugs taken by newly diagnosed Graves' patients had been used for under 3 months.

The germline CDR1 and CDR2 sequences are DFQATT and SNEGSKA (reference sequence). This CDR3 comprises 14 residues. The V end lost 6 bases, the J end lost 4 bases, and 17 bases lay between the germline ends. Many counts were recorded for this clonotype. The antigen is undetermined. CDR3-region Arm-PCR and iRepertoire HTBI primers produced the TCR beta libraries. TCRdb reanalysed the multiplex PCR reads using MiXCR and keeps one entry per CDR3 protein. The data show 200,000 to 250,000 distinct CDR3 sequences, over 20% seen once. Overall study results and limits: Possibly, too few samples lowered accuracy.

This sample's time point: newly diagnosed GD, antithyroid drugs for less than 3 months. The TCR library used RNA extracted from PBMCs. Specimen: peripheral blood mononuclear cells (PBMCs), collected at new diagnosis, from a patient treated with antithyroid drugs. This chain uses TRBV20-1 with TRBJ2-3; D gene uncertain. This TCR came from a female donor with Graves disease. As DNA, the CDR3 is TGCAGTGCCCCACCGCAGCGCATCGCAGATACGCAGTATTTT. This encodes CSAPPQRIADTQYF.